The text below deals with one T cell receptor beta chain. What it binds is unknown. This CDR3 spans 15 amino acids. V was clipped by 0 bases and J by 11 bases; unmatched bases: 6. Germline V lookup: CDR1 SGHRS, CDR2 YFSETQ. Primers included in the PCR were 60 Vbeta and 13 Jbeta primers. Assay used: immunoSEQ multiplex PCR; TCRdb lists only in-frame clones, some missing. The sample has 100,000 to 150,000 clones, roughly 82% seen once. This entry comes from a study of cytomegalovirus exposure and HLA in healthy donors. Findings and caveats of the study: Roughly uniform depth of sequencing across donors was assumed in presence/absence analyses. Later analysis identified around 15,000 TCR beta sequences associated with HLA alleles, using a false discovery rate threshold of 0.05.

The J gene is TRBJ2-1, the V gene TRBV5-1; 12 bases are shared with TRBD2. The sample comprised PBMCs. The sequence was obtained from a male donor in good health and CMV-seropositive. CDR3 loop: CASSLGRTSGTKQFF. In DNA form, the CDR3 reads TGCGCCAGCAGCTTGGGTAGGACTAGCGGGACCAAGCAGTTCTTC.